This TCR beta chain emerged from a study of blood T cell repertoires in COVID-19. Whole-study context: PBMCs, B-cell-depleted T cells, or T cells provided the cDNA or gDNA that made up the material.

CDR3 length: 15 residues. J lost 6 bases, V lost 3 bases, and 13 bases had no gene match. CDR1 is SQVTM and CDR2 is ANQGSEA in the germline V gene. Under the authors' procedure: Reference gene primer amplification gave estimated nucleated cell counts. The table came from immunoSEQ multiplex PCR; TCRdb's copy has only in-frame clones and leaves some out. V, J and clone size were drawn from that table, and D and trimming were deduced from the DNA. The sample contains 100,000 to 150,000 clones, about 90% of which appear only once. This TCR came from a woman aged 55-75 years with acute or convalescent COVID-19. Sequenced sample: peripheral blood. This chain joins TRBV29-1 and TRBJ2-7, with 8 bases that match TRBD1. In DNA form, the CDR3 reads TGCAGCGTTGATGGCAGGGGGCGAGAGAATTGCGAGCAGTACTTC. The encoded protein is CSVDGRGRENCEQYF.